This TCR beta chain was identified in a study of blood T cell repertoires in COVID-19. Study background: The analysed material was cDNA or gDNA that came from T cells, B-cell-depleted T cells, or PBMCs.

This clone was seen only a few times. V was clipped by 5 bases and J by 1 base; unmatched bases: 8. This CDR3 spans 15 amino acids. Per germline, CDR1 MNHEY and CDR2 SMNVEV (reference sequence). In the authors' methods: From reference gene primer amplification, estimates of nucleated cell counts were derived. Method: immunoSEQ multiplex PCR; TCRdb's copy keeps in-frame clones and lacks some. V, J and clone size reflect that table, while D and trimming were determined from the DNA. The table includes some 150,000 clones, 75% to 80% detected once. This chain connects TRBV27 to TRBJ2-7, with TRBD2 identical over 7 bases. The source material was peripheral blood. This sequence originates from a man older than 75 with acute or convalescent COVID-19. In nucleotides, the CDR3 is TGTGCCAGCAGTATCATGCTAGCGGCTTCCTACGAGCAGTACTTC. Protein sequence: CASSIMLAASYEQYF.